This TCR beta chain was obtained from a study of blood T cell repertoires in COVID-19. The germline CDR1 and CDR2 sequences are SGDLS and YYNGEE. This CDR3 has 13 residues. V was pared by 4 bases and J by 6 bases, with 6 bases of the junction left unmatched. Original processing methods: Scientists estimated how many nucleated cells there were by amplifying reference gene primers. Measured with immunoSEQ multiplex PCR; TCRdb has only the in-frame clones, and not every one. D and trimming were read from the DNA, whereas the V and J calls and clone size are those reported in that table. The sample has roughly 160,000 clones, 88% seen once.

The sample taken for sequencing was peripheral blood. The rearrangement uses TRBV9 and TRBJ1-2; TRBD1 matches 7 bases. This TCR was recovered from a man aged 45 to 65 who had recovered from COVID-19. CDR3: CASSSGQPHGYTF. DNA for the CDR3: TGTGCCAGCAGCTCGGGACAGCCCCATGGCTACACCTTC.